Presented here are 17 T cell receptor beta chains from one specimen sequenced in a study of CD8+CD57+ T cells in acquired aplastic anemia. TCR beta VDJ and CDR3 profiles were obtained from a genomic DNA template. MiXCR, applied by TCRdb to the reads, yields one record per CDR3 protein. Of fewer than 250,000 distinct CDR3 sequences listed, approximately 49% were seen once; the top ten hold 15% to 20%. Material: sorted CD4+, CD8+, or CD8+CD57+ T cells (not recorded which) from PBMCs. The receptors come from a human donor in good health, serving as a control.

The table lists this clonotype with many counts. The chain joins TRBV6-5 to TRBJ2-4; the match to TRBD1 covers 10 bases. Germline V CDR1 and CDR2: MNHEY, SVGAGI. CDR3 size: 17 residues. The junction had 9 bases not matched to a gene; V was cut back by 6 bases and J by 1 base. The DNA for the CDR3 is TGTGCCAGCAGCCCAACGACAGGGGGCTTGGCCAAAAACATTCAGTACTTC. Residues: CASSPTTGGLAKNIQYF.

This chain uses TRBV2 with TRBJ1-1; D is uncertain. Germline V gene sequence: CDR1 SNHLY, CDR2 FYNNEI. The germline V and J ends were trimmed by 7 bases and 3 bases, with 9 bases remaining between them. The CDR3 is 12 amino acids. The CDR3, as DNA: TGTGCCAGCACCCTCGGGGACACTGAAGCTTTCTTT. Translating gives CASTLGDTEAFF.

This clonotype was recorded at least ten times. This chain joins TRBV6-2 or TRBV6-3 and TRBJ1-2, with D maybe TRBD1 (6 bases). The CDR3 totals 13 residues. Germline V CDR1 and CDR2: MNHEY, SVGEGT. V lost 6 bases to trimming and J lost 4 bases, with 12 bases between them. CDR3 sequence reads: CASRWTVAYGYTF. CDR3 DNA sequence: TGTGCCAGCAGATGGACAGTAGCCTATGGCTACACCTTC.

CDR3: CASSQVNSPLHF. DNA of the CDR3: TGTGCCAGCTCCCAAGTCAATTCACCCCTCCACTTT. The V gene is TRBV18, the J gene TRBJ1-6; D not certain. Looked up from germline, CDR1 is KGHSH and CDR2 is LQKENI. V was shortened by 6 bases and J by 7 bases, with 7 bases between the two germline ends. The CDR3 loop spans 12 amino acids.

Comments on this clonotype: Germline is not matched at one junction end, which may reflect a read error. The chain has TRBV6-2 or TRBV6-3 and TRBJ1-2; 10 bases are shared with TRBD1. This CDR3 has 16 residues. CDR1 is MNHEY, CDR2 SVGEGT, per germline. The CDR3 DNA is TGTGCCGGCAGTGAGACCCCCGGACAGGGGGACTATGGCTACACCTTC. It yields the protein CAGSETPGQGDYGYTF.

In this sample, this clonotype turned up many times. The genes are TRBV12-3 or TRBV12-4 and TRBJ1-4, with a tentative D call TRBD1 (6 bases). V was clipped by 2 bases and J by 7 bases, with 11 bases between them. CDR3 length: 14 residues. The CDR3 sequence is CASSLTGWAEKLFF. The CDR3 nucleotides read TGTGCCAGCAGTTTAACAGGGTGGGCTGAAAAACTGTTTTTT.

The genes are TRBV19 and TRBJ1-1, with 7 bases identical to TRBD1. CDR1 is LNHDA, CDR2 SQIVND, per germline (reference sequence). Unmatched junction bases numbered 11, after V lost 6 bases and J lost 4 bases. The CDR3 is 15 amino acids. The chain's CDR3 is CASRELDRVGTEAFF. CDR3 DNA: TGTGCCAGTAGGGAGCTTGACAGGGTCGGCACTGAAGCTTTCTTT.

V and J are TRBV7-6 and TRBJ1-1; tentative D call: TRBD1 (5 bases). Trimming cost V 5 bases and J 2 bases, with 12 bases left between them. Germline V gene sequence: CDR1 SGHVS, CDR2 FNYEAQ. The CDR3 loop spans 14 amino acids. The DNA of the CDR3 is TGTGCCAGCAGCCCATGGGGGGGAAACACTGAAGCTTTCTTT. Protein product: CASSPWGGNTEAFF.

This clonotype was recorded many times. The chain employs TRBV9 and TRBJ1-3; D unresolved. Germline lookup yields CDR1 SGDLS and CDR2 YYNGEE. The CDR3 is 14 residues long. V lost 2 bases to trimming and J lost 0 bases, with 6 bases between them. The chain's CDR3 is CASSVEGSGNTIYF. The CDR3 region has the DNA TGTGCCAGCAGCGTTGAGGGCTCTGGAAACACCATATATTTT. Full variable domain (rest looked up from reference TRBV9 and TRBJ1-3): DSGVTQTPKHLITATGQRVTLRCSPRSGDLSVYWYQQSLDQGLQFLIQYYNGEERAKGNILERFSAQQFPDLHSELNLSSLELGDSALYFCASSVEGSGNTIYFGEGSWLTVV.

This clonotype was counted ten times or more. The chain is built from TRBV4-2 and TRBJ1-5, with D tentatively TRBD1 (5 bases). Germline-derived CDR1 and CDR2 are LGHNA and YNFKEQ. V lost 1 base to trimming and J lost 1 base, with 11 bases between them. The CDR3 sequence is 16 residues long. The CDR3 DNA reads TGTGCCAGCAGCCAAGTCGATGGGGACAGCAATCAGCCCCAGCATTTT. Amino acids: CASSQVDGDSNQPQHF.

The CDR3 coding sequence is TGTGCCAGCAGCTATGCCGGGACAGAGGCGCAGTTCTTC. Translated, it gives CASSYAGTEAQFF. The V call is TRBV7-2, the J call TRBJ2-1; 7 positions agree with TRBD1. Germline CDR1 and CDR2: SGHTA and FQGNSA. J was trimmed by 12 bases and V by 4 bases; bases with no gene match: 9. The length of the CDR3 is 13 residues. Full variable domain (remainder filled in from reference TRBV7-2 and TRBJ2-1): GAGVSQSPSNKVTEKGKDVELRCDPISGHTALYWYRQSLGQGLEFLIYFQGNSAPDKSGLPSDRFSAERTGGSVSTLTIQRTQQEDSAVYLCASSYAGTEAQFFGPGTRLTVL.

The chain links TRBV25-1 to TRBJ1-4; D unresolved. Trimming took 2 bases from V and 10 from J, leaving 14 bases between them. Germline CDR1 is MGHDK and CDR2 is SYGVNS. The CDR3 has 14 amino acids. The CDR3 DNA reads as TGTGCCAGCAGTGAAGGACTACTGCCAGGAAAACTGTTTTTT. It is translated as CASSEGLLPGKLFF.

This chain links TRBV9 with TRBJ1-1; a possible D gene is TRBD1 (6 bases). This CDR3 comprises 14 residues. Germline-derived CDR1 and CDR2 are SGDLS and YYNGEE. Between the trimmed V and J ends, which lost 0 bases and 5 bases, there was a span of 11 bases. This CDR3 reads CASSVDGGRTEAFF. DNA for the CDR3: TGTGCCAGCAGCGTAGACGGGGGCCGAACTGAAGCTTTCTTT.

As to this clonotype: A much larger clone sits a single nucleotide away, making a read error possible. This chain links TRBV6-5 with TRBJ2-7; 9 bases agree with TRBD2. J gave up 2 bases and V 6 bases, and 8 bases lay outside the gene matches. The CDR3 loop spans 15 amino acids. Looked up from germline, CDR1 is MNHEY and CDR2 is SVGAGI. CDR3 in amino acids: CASSYRRGGPYEQYF. CDR3 coding DNA: TGTGCCAGCAGCTACCGGCGGGGGGGCCCCTACGAGCAGTACTTC.

Regarding this clonotype: In this CDR3 the conserved last residue, phenylalanine or tryptophan, is missing, so a read error is likely. CDR3 amino acids: CASSLIPRDEQYL. The CDR3 DNA is TGTGCCAGTAGCTTAATCCCGAGGGACGAGCAGTACCTC. V is TRBV7-6 and J is TRBJ2-7; a weak D match, TRBD2 (5 bases). The germline V gene encodes CDR1 SGHVS and CDR2 FNYEAQ. CDR3 length: 13 residues.

This clonotype was picked up many times. The gene calls are TRBV7-9 and TRBJ1-1; the match to TRBD1 covers 8 bases. After removal of 5 bases from V and 5 bases from J, the junction contained 10 bases not matched to a gene. The germline gives CDR1 SEHNR, CDR2 FQNEAQ (reference sequence). The CDR3 runs 15 residues. In DNA form, the CDR3 reads TGTGCCAGCAGCACCGGGACAGGTGGCAGGACTGAAGCTTTCTTT. Amino acid sequence: CASSTGTGGRTEAFF.

The J gene is TRBJ1-6, the V gene TRBV12-3 or TRBV12-4, with unresolved D. This CDR3 contains 12 residues. V was shortened by 3 bases and J by 9 bases, with 6 bases between the two germline ends. The CDR3 reads CASSLRRSPLHF. CDR3 DNA: TGTGCCAGCAGTTTGAGGCGTTCACCCCTCCACTTT.